The 32 T cell receptor beta chains reported below all come from one sample, sequenced in a study of blood T cell repertoires in COVID-19. The table came from immunoSEQ multiplex PCR; TCRdb's copy has only in-frame clones and leaves some out. There are 200,000 to 250,000 clones in the sample; roughly 83% occur only once, and 6% to 9.5% lies in the top ten. Sequenced material: peripheral blood. The origin of the receptors is a woman aged 45-59 years with acute or convalescent COVID-19.

The chain couples TRBV28 to TRBJ2-3, with D tentatively TRBD2 (5 bases). The germline gives CDR1 MDHEN, CDR2 SYDVKM. The CDR3 spans 15 residues. Trimming took 5 bases from V and 1 from J, leaving 13 bases between them. The CDR3 DNA is TGTGCCAGCAGTCCCTTTGGGCGGGGCACAGATACGCAGTATTTT. Translating gives CASSPFGRGTDTQYF.

The chain links TRBV28 to TRBJ2-2, with a tentative D call TRBD1 (5 bases). Germline loops: CDR1 MDHEN, CDR2 SYDVKM. V was trimmed by 0 bases and J by 6 bases, leaving 8 bases between them. This CDR3 is built from 14 residues. In nucleotides, the CDR3 is TGTGCCAGCAGTTTATGGACAGACTCCGGGGAGCTGTTTTTT. Translating it yields CASSLWTDSGELFF.

V usage is TRBV7-9 and J usage is TRBJ2-5; a possible D gene is TRBD2 (6 bases). The CDR3 consists of 14 residues. Germline V lookup: CDR1 SEHNR, CDR2 FQNEAQ (reference sequence). The V end lost 1 base, the J end lost 5 bases, and 11 bases lay between the germline ends. The CDR3 sequence is CASSLVGGEETQYF. CDR3 DNA sequence: TGTGCCAGCAGCTTAGTCGGGGGAGAGGAGACCCAGTACTTC.

This clone was detected once. The chain carries TRBV3-1 (or the pseudogene TRBV3-2) and TRBJ2-1, with 8 bases identical to TRBD2. The junction had 7 bases not matched to a gene; V was cut back by 6 bases and J by 6 bases. CDR1 is LGHDT, CDR2 YNNKEL, per germline (reference sequence). The CDR3 length is 14 residues. This CDR3 is CASRPQGLGNEQFF. The CDR3 DNA is TGTGCCAGCAGACCCCAGGGACTAGGCAATGAGCAGTTCTTC.

The chain combines TRBV7-2 with TRBJ2-3; D gene ambiguous. The CDR3 is 11 residues long. Germline CDR1 reads SGHTA; CDR2 reads FQGNSA. Trimming stripped 5 bases from V and 6 bases from J, with 6 bases between. This chain's CDR3 is CASSVLDTQYF. The CDR3 DNA is TGTGCCAGCAGCGTTCTGGATACGCAGTATTTT.

The CDR3 nucleotides read TGTGCCAGCAGTTTACGACAGGCGGGGGGGGAGCAGTACTTC. Translating it yields CASSLRQAGGEQYF. The chain uses TRBV28 and TRBJ2-7; 9 positions agree with TRBD2. V lost 2 bases and J lost 7; bases outside the gene matches: 6. The CDR3 has 14 amino acids. Looked up from germline, CDR1 is MDHEN and CDR2 is SYDVKM. The full variable domain, completed using reference TRBV28 and TRBJ2-7, is DVKVTQSSRYLVKRTGEKVFLECVQDMDHENMFWYRQDPGLGLRLIYFSYDVKMKEKGDIPEGYSVSREKKERFSLILESASTNQTSMYLCASSLRQAGGEQYFGPGTRLTVT.

The V and J genes are TRBV5-6 and TRBJ2-5; 10 positions agree with TRBD2. The CDR3 length is 15 residues. V gave up 5 bases and J gave up 5 bases; unmatched junction bases: 9. Per the germline V gene, CDR1 is SGHDT and CDR2 is YYEEEE. The CDR3 sequence: CASSSVAGGPETQYF. Written as DNA, the CDR3 is TGTGCCAGCAGTAGCGTAGCGGGGGGACCGGAGACCCAGTACTTC.

V is TRBV7-2 and J is TRBJ2-3; 7 nucleotides agree with TRBD1. V trimming: 5 bases; J trimming: 0 bases; junction bases outside the gene matches: 11. The germline V gene encodes CDR1 SGHTA and CDR2 FQGNSA. The CDR3 spans 17 residues. CDR3 residues: CASSHGAGRGSTDTQYF. CDR3 sequence (DNA): TGTGCCAGCAGCCATGGGGCAGGCAGGGGGAGCACAGATACGCAGTATTTT.

The V and J genes are TRBV5-1 and TRBJ2-1; 8 nucleotides line up with TRBD2. The CDR3 sequence is 20 residues long. CDR1 is SGHRS and CDR2 is YFSETQ in the germline V gene. Unmatched junction bases numbered 25, after V lost 4 bases and J lost 7 bases. CDR3 sequence: CASSQRTHHQRGGLQNEQFF. The CDR3 nucleotides read TGCGCCAGCAGCCAAAGGACCCACCACCAACGGGGGGGCCTTCAGAATGAGCAGTTCTTC.

The chain recombines TRBV24-1 with TRBJ2-1; 14 bases are shared with TRBD2. There are 15 residues in the CDR3. Unmatched junction bases numbered 9, after V lost 12 bases and J lost 6 bases. Germline V CDR1 and CDR2: KGHDR, SFDVKD. The CDR3 here is CAPDSTSGRANEQFF. The CDR3 DNA follows: TGTGCCCCAGACTCGACTAGCGGGAGGGCCAATGAGCAGTTCTTC.

This chain joins TRBV5-1 and TRBJ1-1; tentatively, D is TRBD1 (5 bases). Germline V gene sequence: CDR1 SGHRS, CDR2 YFSETQ. The CDR3 length is 14 residues. The ends were cut back, 0 bases at V and 7 bases at J, with 13 bases in the middle. The chain's CDR3 is CASSLGGTQGEAFF. The DNA for the CDR3 is TGCGCCAGCAGCTTGGGAGGGACTCAGGGTGAAGCTTTCTTT.

The genes are TRBV11-1 and TRBJ2-2; TRBD1 aligns across 10 bases. With V trimmed by 5 bases and J by 1 base, 4 bases remained unmatched. The CDR3 totals 16 residues. The germline V gene encodes CDR1 SGHAT and CDR2 FQDESV (reference sequence). The CDR3 protein is CASSTRDRGNTGELFF. The CDR3 coding sequence is TGTGCCAGCAGCACCAGGGACAGGGGGAACACCGGGGAGCTGTTTTTT. The variable domain in full, completed from reference TRBV11-1 and TRBJ2-2, reads EAEVAQSPRYKITEKSQAVAFWCDPISGHATLYWYRQILGQGPELLVQFQDESVVDDSQLPKDRFSAERLKGVDSTLKIQPAELGDSAMYLCASSTRDRGNTGELFFGEGSRLTVL.

The chain uses TRBV19 and TRBJ1-1; 10 bases fit TRBD1. The germline V gene encodes CDR1 LNHDA and CDR2 SQIVND (reference sequence). V dropped 4 bases and J dropped 3; count of bases not matched to a gene: 5. This CDR3 is built from 15 residues. The CDR3 spells CASSTGQGRYTEAFF. The CDR3 region has the DNA TGTGCCAGTAGTACGGGACAGGGGCGTTACACTGAAGCTTTCTTT.

The V call is TRBV18, the J call TRBJ2-7; 11 bases map to TRBD2. The germline CDR1 and CDR2 sequences are KGHSH and LQKENI. V was clipped by 1 base and J by 3 bases; unmatched bases: 8. The CDR3 extends over 17 amino acids. The CDR3 loop reads CASSPRLAGGPVYEQYF. CDR3 DNA sequence: TGTGCCAGCTCACCACGATTAGCGGGAGGGCCAGTCTACGAGCAGTACTTC.

The chain combines TRBV7-9 with TRBJ1-5; no definite D call. The CDR3 sequence is 16 residues long. The germline V gene encodes CDR1 SEHNR and CDR2 FQNEAQ (reference sequence). V lost 5 bases, J lost 3 bases, and 17 bases lay in between. CDR3 nucleotides: TGTGCCAGCAGCGACGCCTCCCTGGGCACCAATCAGCCCCAGCATTTT. This translates into CASSDASLGTNQPQHF.

The V call is TRBV14, the J call TRBJ2-7; D not resolved. Germline V gene data show CDR1 as SGHDN and CDR2 as FVKESK. V was cut by 2 bases and J by 6 bases, with 5 bases left in between. The CDR3 extends over 11 amino acids. CDR3 sequence: CASSQRPEQYF. CDR3 in DNA: TGTGCCAGCAGCCAACGTCCCGAGCAGTACTTC.

The chain joins TRBV5-1 to TRBJ1-6; D is unclear. Trimming took off 0 bases at V and 9 bases at J, with 10 bases between the two ends. The germline V gene encodes CDR1 SGHRS and CDR2 YFSETQ. The CDR3 extends over 14 amino acids. CDR3: CASSLDGRASPLHF. DNA of the CDR3: TGCGCCAGCAGCTTGGACGGGCGGGCTTCACCCCTCCACTTT.

V and J are TRBV3-1 (or the pseudogene TRBV3-2) and TRBJ1-1; D is ambiguous. The V end was cut by 4 bases, the J end by 2 bases, with 11 bases between. There are 14 residues in the CDR3. Germline loops: CDR1 LGHDT, CDR2 YNNKEL (reference sequence). This CDR3 reads CASSPPRHNTEAFF. The CDR3 DNA is TGTGCCAGCAGCCCCCCCAGGCACAACACTGAAGCTTTCTTT.

Here the CDR3 DNA reads TGTGCCAGCAGCACACCCGAGACAACATATAACCAGCCCCAGCATTTT. This encodes CASSTPETTYNQPQHF. The chain carries TRBV28 and TRBJ1-5; D gene uncertain. Germline V CDR1 and CDR2: MDHEN, SYDVKM. V lost 6 bases to trimming and J lost 7 bases, with 22 bases between them. The CDR3 has 16 amino acids. The full variable domain, rest sourced from reference TRBV28 and TRBJ1-5, is DVKVTQSSRYLVKRTGEKVFLECVQDMDHENMFWYRQDPGLGLRLIYFSYDVKMKEKGDIPEGYSVSREKKERFSLILESASTNQTSMYLCASSTPETTYNQPQHFGDGTRLSIL.

This chain links TRBV9 with TRBJ2-1; D is perhaps TRBD2 (6 bases). V was pared by 4 bases and J by 1 base, with 18 bases between. The CDR3 is made up of 17 amino acids. Per the germline V gene, CDR1 is SGDLS and CDR2 is YYNGEE. The CDR3 is CASSPRSRAGSYNEQFF. CDR3 DNA sequence: TGTGCCAGCAGCCCCCGTAGCCGGGCGGGATCCTACAATGAGCAGTTCTTC.

V usage is TRBV7-2 and J usage is TRBJ1-2; D is possibly TRBD1 (5 bases). The CDR3 loop spans 16 amino acids. V was trimmed by 5 bases and J by 1 base, leaving 17 bases between them. CDR1 and CDR2 from the germline V gene are SGHTA and FQGNSA. The CDR3 coding sequence is TGTGCCAGCAGCCCCCCAGGGAACACCTTTAACTATGGCTACACCTTC. Translation gives CASSPPGNTFNYGYTF.

V usage is TRBV7-9 and J usage is TRBJ1-2; D gene uncertain. Germline CDR1 SEHNR, CDR2 FQNEAQ (reference sequence). The CDR3 contains 14 residues. Trimming stripped 4 bases from V and 5 bases from J, with 14 bases between. CDR3 in amino acids: CASSSSRGGYGYTF. The DNA for the CDR3 is TGTGCCAGCAGCTCTAGTCGGGGAGGGTATGGCTACACCTTC. Supplemented by reference TRBV7-9 and TRBJ1-2, the full variable domain reads DTGVSQNPRHKITKRGQNVTFRCDPISEHNRLYWYRQTLGQGPEFLTYFQNEAQLEKSRLLSDRFSAERPKGSFSTLEIQRTEQGDSAMYLCASSSSRGGYGYTFGSGTRLTVV.

The chain uses TRBV3-1 (or the pseudogene TRBV3-2) and TRBJ2-7, with 8 bases lining up with TRBD2. Trimming cost V 0 bases and J 6 bases; bases outside gene matches: 7. The germline gives CDR1 LGHDT, CDR2 YNNKEL (reference sequence). The CDR3 length is 15 residues. For the CDR3, the DNA is TGTGCCAGCAGCCAAGATTACGGGGGGGCGTCCGAGCAGTACTTC. The encoded protein is CASSQDYGGASEQYF.

The rearrangement uses TRBV5-1 and TRBJ2-5, with D maybe TRBD1 (6 bases). CDR1 SGHRS and CDR2 YFSETQ come from the germline V gene. The CDR3 runs to 14 residues. V was cut by 4 bases and J by 9 bases, with 19 bases left in between. The DNA of the CDR3 is TGCGCCAGCAGCACGGACAGTCCGATGGTTTCCCAGTACTTC. As protein: CASSTDSPMVSQYF.

The rearrangement joins TRBV12-3 or TRBV12-4 to TRBJ1-3; D ambiguous. The CDR3 runs to 12 residues. Trimming took 3 bases from V and 3 from J, leaving 3 bases between them. For the CDR3, the DNA is TGTGCCAGCAGTTTTCGTGGAAACACCATATATTTT. Translated: CASSFRGNTIYF.

The CDR3 sequence: CASSLAGGSLYEQYF. For the CDR3, the DNA is TGTGCCAGCAGCTTAGCGGGGGGGAGTCTATACGAGCAGTACTTC. The V call is TRBV11-2, the J call TRBJ2-7; TRBD2 aligns across 8 bases. The CDR3 is 15 residues long. After removal of 1 base from V and 4 bases from J, the junction contained 6 bases not matched to a gene. In germline, CDR1 is SGHAT, CDR2 FQNNGV.

The chain recombines TRBV28 with TRBJ1-3; 7 nucleotides agree with TRBD1. Unmatched junction bases numbered 7, after V lost 2 bases and J lost 0 bases. Germline values: CDR1 MDHEN, CDR2 SYDVKM. CDR3 length: 17 residues. The CDR3 region has the DNA TGTGCCAGCAGTTTACACCAAGGGACAGCCTCTGGAAACACCATATATTTT. Amino acids: CASSLHQGTASGNTIYF. Looking up the rest from reference TRBV28 and TRBJ1-3 gives the full variable domain: DVKVTQSSRYLVKRTGEKVFLECVQDMDHENMFWYRQDPGLGLRLIYFSYDVKMKEKGDIPEGYSVSREKKERFSLILESASTNQTSMYLCASSLHQGTASGNTIYFGEGSWLTVV.

The chain has TRBV9 and TRBJ2-2; 11 bases agree with TRBD2. From germline, CDR1 is SGDLS and CDR2 YYNGEE. There are 16 residues in the CDR3. After removal of 4 bases from V and 4 bases from J, the junction contained 6 bases not matched to a gene. The chain's CDR3 is CASSQGTSGSTGELFF. The CDR3, as DNA: TGTGCCAGCAGCCAAGGGACTAGCGGCAGCACCGGGGAGCTGTTTTTT.

This clone was found once. The V and J genes are TRBV6-2 or TRBV6-3 and TRBJ1-4; 12 nucleotides match TRBD1. Germline V gene sequence: CDR1 MNHEY, CDR2 SVGEGT. This CDR3 has 16 residues. V shed 5 bases, J shed 8 bases, and the junction held 9 bases outside the gene matches. The CDR3 DNA reads as TGTGCCAGCAGTCCCCGTGCGGGACAGGGGGCAGAAAAACTGTTTTTT. Its protein product is CASSPRAGQGAEKLFF.

This sequence joins TRBV19 and TRBJ1-2, with D possibly TRBD1 on 5 matching bases. Between the trimmed V and J ends, which lost 0 bases and 4 bases, there was a span of 18 bases. This CDR3 comprises 17 residues. Looked up from germline, CDR1 is LNHDA and CDR2 is SQIVND (reference sequence). In nucleotides, the CDR3 is TGTGCCAGTAGTATAGATCTCCAGGGAAGGAGGGTCTATGGCTACACCTTC. Translated, it gives CASSIDLQGRRVYGYTF.

This clone was recorded only once. The V and J genes are TRBV7-2 and TRBJ1-6; D possibly corresponds to TRBD1 (6 bases). Germline V lookup: CDR1 SGHTA, CDR2 FQGNSA. V was pared by 4 bases and J by 8 bases, with 18 bases between. This CDR3 comprises 16 residues. CDR3 coding DNA: TGTGCCAGCAGCTGGTCCAGACAGGTCTCGCATTCACCCCTCCACTTT. Amino acids: CASSWSRQVSHSPLHF.

V gene TRBV5-1 combines with J gene TRBJ1-1, with 7 bases identical to TRBD1. This CDR3 contains 13 residues. V trimming: 4 bases; J trimming: 3 bases; junction bases outside the gene matches: 3. Germline V gene lookup returns CDR1 SGHRS and CDR2 YFSETQ. In DNA form, the CDR3 reads TGCGCCAGCAGCCCTGGACAGGACACTGAAGCTTTCTTT. Its protein is CASSPGQDTEAFF. The full variable domain, in which reference TRBV5-1 and TRBJ1-1 provide the parts outside the CDR3, is KAGVTQTPRYLIKTRGQQVTLSCSPISGHRSVSWYQQTPGQGLQFLFEYFSETQRNKGNFPGRFSGRQFSNSRSEMNVSTLELGDSALYLCASSPGQDTEAFFGQGTRLTVV.